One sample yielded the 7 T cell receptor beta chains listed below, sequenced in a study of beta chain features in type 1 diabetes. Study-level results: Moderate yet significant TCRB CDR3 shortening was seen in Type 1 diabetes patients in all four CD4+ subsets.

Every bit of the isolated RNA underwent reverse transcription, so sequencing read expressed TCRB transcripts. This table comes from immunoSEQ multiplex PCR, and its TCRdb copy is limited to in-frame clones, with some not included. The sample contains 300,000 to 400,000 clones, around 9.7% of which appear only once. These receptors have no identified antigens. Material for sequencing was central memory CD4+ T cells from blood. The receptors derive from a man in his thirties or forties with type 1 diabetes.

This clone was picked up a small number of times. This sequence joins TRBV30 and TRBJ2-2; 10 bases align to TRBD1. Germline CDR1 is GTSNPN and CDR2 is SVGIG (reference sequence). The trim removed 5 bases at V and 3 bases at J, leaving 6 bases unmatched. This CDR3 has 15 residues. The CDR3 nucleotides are TGTGCCTGGGCCGCCGGGACAGGGGACACCGGGGAGCTGTTTTTT. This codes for CAWAAGTGDTGELFF.

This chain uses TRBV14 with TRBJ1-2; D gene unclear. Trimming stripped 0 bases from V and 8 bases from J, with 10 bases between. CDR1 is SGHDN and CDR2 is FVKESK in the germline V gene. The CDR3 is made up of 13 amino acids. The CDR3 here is CASSQDSGWGYTF. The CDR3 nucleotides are TGTGCCAGCAGCCAAGATAGCGGTTGGGGCTACACCTTC.

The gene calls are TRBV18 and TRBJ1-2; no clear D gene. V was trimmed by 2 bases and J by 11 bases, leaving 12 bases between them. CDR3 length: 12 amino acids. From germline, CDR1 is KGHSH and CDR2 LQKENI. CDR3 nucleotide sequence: TGTGCCAGCTCACCATCCCGCAGGAGATACACCTTC. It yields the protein CASSPSRRRYTF.

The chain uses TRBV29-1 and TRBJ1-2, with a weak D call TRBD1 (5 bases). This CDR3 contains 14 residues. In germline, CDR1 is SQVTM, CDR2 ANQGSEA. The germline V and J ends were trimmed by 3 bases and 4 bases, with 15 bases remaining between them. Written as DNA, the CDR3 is TGCAGCGTTGAGGGAGGGATGGGGGGCTATGGCTACACCTTC. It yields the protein CSVEGGMGGYGYTF.

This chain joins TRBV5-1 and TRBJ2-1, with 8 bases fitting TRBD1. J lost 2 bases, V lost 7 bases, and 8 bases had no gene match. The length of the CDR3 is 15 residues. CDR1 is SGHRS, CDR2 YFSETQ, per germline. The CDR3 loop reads CASGATGGPYNEQFF. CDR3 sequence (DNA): TGCGCCAGCGGCGCTACAGGGGGACCCTACAATGAGCAGTTCTTC.

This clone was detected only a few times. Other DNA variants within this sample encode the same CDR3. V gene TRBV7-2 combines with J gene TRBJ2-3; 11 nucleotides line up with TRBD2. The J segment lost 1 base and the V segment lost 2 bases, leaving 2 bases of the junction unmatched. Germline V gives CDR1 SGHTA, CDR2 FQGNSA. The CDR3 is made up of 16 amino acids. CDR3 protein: CASSLLLAGGTDTQYF. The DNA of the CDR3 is TGTGCCAGCAGCTTACTACTAGCGGGGGGCACAGATACGCAGTATTTT.

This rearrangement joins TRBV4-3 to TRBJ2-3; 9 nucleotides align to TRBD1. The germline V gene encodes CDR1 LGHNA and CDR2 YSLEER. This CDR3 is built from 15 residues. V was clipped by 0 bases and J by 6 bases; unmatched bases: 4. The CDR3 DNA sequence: TGCGCCAGCAGCCAAGAGACCGGGACAGGGGATACGCAGTATTTT. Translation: CASSQETGTGDTQYF.